Following are 24 T cell receptor beta chains from one sample sequenced in a study of blood T cell repertoires in COVID-19. Profiling relied on immunoSEQ multiplex PCR, and the TCRdb table lists in-frame clones only, not all of them. The data show a few hundred thousand clones, roughly 85% seen once. Sample: peripheral blood. The receptors here all came from a human donor in a cohort sampled during active COVID-19.

The CDR3 here is CATSRGSIQPQHF. DNA of the CDR3: TGTGCCACTTCAAGGGGGAGTATTCAGCCCCAGCATTTT. The chain links TRBV12-3 or TRBV12-4 to TRBJ1-5, with D perhaps matching TRBD1 (6 bases). V lost 10 bases to trimming and J lost 6 bases, with 16 bases between them. CDR3 length equals 13 residues.

J is TRBJ1-5 and V is TRBV19; D remains ambiguous. V was shortened by 5 bases and J by 4 bases, with 15 bases between the two germline ends. This CDR3 comprises 15 residues. The germline V gene has CDR1 LNHDA and CDR2 SQIVND (reference sequence). DNA for the CDR3: TGTGCCAGTAGTGCTAGGCCCCTTTCGAATCAGCCCCAGCATTTT. This encodes CASSARPLSNQPQHF.

The chain links TRBV19 to TRBJ1-5; 12 nucleotides match TRBD1. CDR1 and CDR2 from the germline V gene are LNHDA and SQIVND (reference sequence). The CDR3 runs to 15 residues. J lost 6 bases, V lost 5 bases, and 5 bases had no gene match. The CDR3 DNA follows: TGTGCCAGTAGTCCGGGACAGGGGGCGAGTCAGCCCCAGCATTTT. Protein product: CASSPGQGASQPQHF. Looking up the rest from reference TRBV19 and TRBJ1-5 gives the full variable domain: DGGITQSPKYLFRKEGQNVTLSCEQNLNHDAMYWYRQDPGQGLRLIYYSQIVNDFQKGDIAEGYSVSREKKESFPLTVTSAQKNPTAFYLCASSPGQGASQPQHFGDGTRLSIL.

This clone was found a few times. The chain uses TRBV6-2 or TRBV6-3 and TRBJ2-5; D is possibly TRBD1 (6 bases). The CDR3 is 19 residues long. V lost 2 bases, J lost 0 bases, and 22 bases lay in between. Per germline, CDR1 MNHEY and CDR2 SVGEGT. CDR3 in amino acids: CASSYTRQEGFPYQETQYF. The CDR3 DNA reads TGTGCCAGCAGTTACACCAGACAGGAAGGTTTTCCCTACCAAGAGACCCAGTACTTC.

The J gene is TRBJ2-3, the V gene TRBV24-1, with TRBD2 matching over 10 bases. Germline V gene lookup returns CDR1 KGHDR and CDR2 SFDVKD. The CDR3 runs 19 residues. Trimming took 3 bases from V and 2 from J; bases not matched to a gene: 13. The chain's CDR3 is CATSDTIGASGGDTDTQYF. In DNA form, the CDR3 reads TGTGCCACCAGTGATACAATCGGGGCTAGCGGGGGAGACACAGATACGCAGTATTTT.

The chain is built from TRBV27 and TRBJ1-2, with D perhaps TRBD1 (6 bases). The ends were cut back, 5 bases at V and 8 bases at J, with 18 bases in the middle. Germline CDR1 and CDR2: MNHEY and SMNVEV (reference sequence). CDR3 length equals 14 residues. The CDR3 DNA is TGTGCCAGCAGTGCCCTCTCCAGGGGCTTAGGCTACACCTTC. This sequence encodes CASSALSRGLGYTF.

This chain connects TRBV11-2 to TRBJ2-6; D ambiguous. Germline V gene sequence: CDR1 SGHAT, CDR2 FQNNGV. The CDR3 consists of 16 residues. The ends were cut back, 5 bases at V and 2 bases at J, with 13 bases in the middle. CDR3 loop: CASSSVRRAGANVLTF. The CDR3, as DNA: TGTGCCAGCAGCAGTGTTAGGAGAGCTGGGGCCAACGTCCTGACTTTC.

The chain uses TRBV19 and TRBJ2-2, with a weak D call TRBD2 (6 bases). Germline V gives CDR1 LNHDA, CDR2 SQIVND (reference sequence). The CDR3 spans 14 residues. Trimming pared 7 bases from V and 6 bases from J, leaving 15 bases between. The CDR3 DNA reads as TGTGCCAGTAATCAGGGTTGGAGGGCCGGGGAGCTGTTTTTT. It codes for CASNQGWRAGELFF.

A single count supports this clone. V is TRBV12-3 or TRBV12-4 and J is TRBJ2-1; the D is unclear. There are 13 residues in the CDR3. V lost 3 bases to trimming and J lost 4 bases, with 7 bases between them. The CDR3 here is CASSLSAYNEQFF. The CDR3 DNA reads as TGTGCCAGCAGTTTGAGCGCTTACAATGAGCAGTTCTTC.

This clone is a singleton in its sample. The chain employs TRBV19 and TRBJ1-1; D not resolved. Trimming took off 4 bases at V and 0 bases at J, with 12 bases between the two ends. The CDR3 has 15 amino acids. Germline assignment: CDR1 LNHDA and CDR2 SQIVND (reference sequence). This chain's CDR3 is CASSKSSLMNTEAFF. CDR3 in DNA: TGTGCCAGTAGTAAAAGCTCTCTGATGAACACTGAAGCTTTCTTT.

The rearrangement joins TRBV5-1 to TRBJ2-3; no reliable D call. V lost 2 bases and J lost 7, with 14 bases in between. The CDR3 length is 14 residues. CDR1 and CDR2 (germline): SGHRS, YFSETQ. The CDR3 DNA sequence: TGCGCCAGCAGCTTAGGTGTTAGCCTGAATACGCAGTATTTT. Protein product: CASSLGVSLNTQYF.

This sequence joins TRBV6-5 and TRBJ1-3; D is undetermined. Germline V CDR1 and CDR2: MNHEY, SVGAGI. The CDR3 spans 13 residues. Trimming shortened V by 10 bases and J by 0 bases, and 10 bases separated the two germline ends. In nucleotides, the CDR3 is TGTGCCACCCCAGGTTCCTCTGGAAACACCATATATTTT. Its translation: CATPGSSGNTIYF.

This chain links TRBV5-8 with TRBJ2-1; D is ambiguous. CDR1 SGHTS and CDR2 YDEGEE come from the germline V gene. The CDR3 has 13 amino acids. V shed 1 base and J shed 10 bases, with 12 bases lying between them. CDR3 loop: CASSLTRRREQFF. For the CDR3, the DNA is TGTGCCAGCAGCTTGACGCGGAGAAGGGAGCAGTTCTTC.

The CDR3 reads CASSLGASSNTEAFF. The CDR3 DNA is TGTGCCAGCAGCTTGGGGGCCTCTTCGAACACTGAAGCTTTCTTT. The chain is built from TRBV5-4 and TRBJ1-1; D unclear. CDR1 is SGHNT and CDR2 is YYREEE in the germline V gene (reference sequence). V was cut by 0 bases and J by 1 base, with 10 bases left in between. The CDR3 spans 15 residues.

The chain recombines TRBV5-5 with TRBJ1-6; tentatively, D is TRBD1 (5 bases). Between the trimmed V and J ends, which lost 4 bases and 10 bases, there was a span of 18 bases. Per the germline V gene, CDR1 is SGHKS and CDR2 is YYEKEE (reference sequence). CDR3 length: 15 residues. The CDR3 is CASSPLGLQASPLHF. CDR3 nucleotide sequence: TGTGCCAGCAGCCCGTTGGGACTGCAGGCATCACCCCTCCACTTT.

This sequence joins TRBV19 and TRBJ2-7, with D tentatively TRBD1 (6 bases). The V gene's germline CDR1 is LNHDA and CDR2 SQIVND (reference sequence). The CDR3 is 15 residues long. V was trimmed by 3 bases and J by 1 base, leaving 13 bases between them. CDR3 sequence: CASSIERTDSYEQYF. The CDR3 DNA reads TGTGCCAGTAGTATTGAGAGGACAGATTCCTACGAGCAGTACTTC.

This clone was detected only once. The gene calls are TRBV6-1 and TRBJ1-5; D is unclear. The V and J ends lost 2 bases and 3 bases respectively, with 8 bases between them. The CDR3 sequence is 14 residues long. The germline CDR1 and CDR2 sequences are MNHNS and SASEGT. The CDR3 reads CASSETGNNQPQHF. DNA for the CDR3: TGTGCCAGCAGTGAAACGGGGAACAATCAGCCCCAGCATTTT.

CDR3 in DNA: TGTGCCAGCAGCTCAGGGGGTGCTGAGCAGTTCTTC. Protein product: CASSSGGAEQFF. The chain joins TRBV7-9 to TRBJ2-1; 7 nucleotides line up with TRBD1. V gave up 4 bases and J gave up 9 bases; unmatched junction bases: 3. Germline assignment: CDR1 SEHNR and CDR2 FQNEAQ (reference sequence). This CDR3 contains 12 residues.

The chain employs TRBV19 and TRBJ2-1; D possibly corresponds to TRBD1 (8 bases). With 4 bases removed from V and 8 bases from J, the gap between germline ends came to 18 bases. Germline V gene data show CDR1 as LNHDA and CDR2 as SQIVND (reference sequence). The CDR3 extends over 15 amino acids. CDR3 nucleotide sequence: TGTGCCAGTAGTAACACAGGGGGGGCTCGCGATGAGCAGTTCTTC. Protein sequence: CASSNTGGARDEQFF.

CDR3 loop: CASSAWTAHSGAFF. CDR3 nucleotides: TGTGCCAGCAGTGCTTGGACAGCCCACTCAGGGGCTTTCTTT. The genes are TRBV2 and TRBJ1-1, with D tentatively TRBD1 (6 bases). Germline V gene lookup returns CDR1 SNHLY and CDR2 FYNNEI. V was trimmed by 4 bases and J by 11 bases, leaving 20 bases between them. The CDR3 spans 14 residues.

This chain connects TRBV9 to TRBJ1-1; D may be TRBD1 (6 bases). The CDR3 runs to 15 residues. The ends were cut back, 5 bases at V and 5 bases at J, with 19 bases in the middle. The germline gives CDR1 SGDLS, CDR2 YYNGEE. The CDR3 here is CASSPIDRRGTEAFF. Written as DNA, the CDR3 is TGTGCCAGCAGTCCTATCGACAGGAGAGGGACTGAAGCTTTCTTT.

This clone came up a few times. The chain has TRBV6-5 and TRBJ2-7, with D maybe TRBD1 (5 bases). V lost 5 bases and J 6 bases, leaving 20 bases between the germline ends. Germline lookup yields CDR1 MNHEY and CDR2 SVGAGI. CDR3 length: 15 amino acids. The CDR3 DNA follows: TGTGCCAGCAGTACACGACAGTTGGTCCCCTCCGAGCAGTACTTC. Its translation: CASSTRQLVPSEQYF.

This clone was found once. V usage is TRBV21-1 and J usage is TRBJ1-2; whether TRBD1, the table's D call, matches the DNA was not checked. TRBV21-1 is a pseudogene. The CDR3 length is 15 residues. In nucleotides, the CDR3 is TGTGCCAGCACGGTGCCTCACAGGGAGCGTTATGGCTACACCTTC. Residues: CASTVPHRERYGYTF.

On this clone: The junction departs from the called germline gene at one end, perhaps through a read error. This rearrangement joins TRBV6-1 to TRBJ1-2; no clear D. The CDR3 consists of 15 residues. From germline, CDR1 is MNHNS and CDR2 SASEGT. The DNA of the CDR3 is TGTGCCAGCAGTGAAGCGCTTCCGGGGTCGAATTCTCGCCTGTTC. Amino acid sequence: CASSEALPGSNSRLF.